This entry lists 24 T cell receptor beta chains sequenced from one sample in a study of blood T cell repertoires in COVID-19. This table comes from immunoSEQ multiplex PCR, and its TCRdb copy is limited to in-frame clones, with some not included. This sample yields about 91,000 clones, of which 88% are seen a single time; less than 6% belongs to the top ten. Sequenced input: peripheral blood. These receptors were collected from a woman aged 80 or over with active COVID-19.

The rearrangement links TRBV21-1 to TRBJ2-2; TRBD2, as called in the table, went unchecked against the DNA. TRBV21-1 is classified as a pseudogene. The CDR3 has 16 amino acids. Here the CDR3 DNA reads TGTGCCAGCAGCAGGGGACTGGCCGCGAACACCGGGGAGCTGTTTTTT. This sequence encodes CASSRGLAANTGELFF.

The chain carries TRBV7-2 and TRBJ2-3, with D perhaps TRBD1 (5 bases). Trimming removed 6 bases from V and 2 bases from J, with 12 bases in between. This CDR3 is built from 14 residues. The germline gives CDR1 SGHTA, CDR2 FQGNSA. The CDR3 here is CASRQDSNTDTQYF. The CDR3, as DNA: TGTGCCAGCAGACAAGACAGTAACACAGATACGCAGTATTTT.

The V call is TRBV5-1, the J call TRBJ2-3; TRBD2 matches at 9 bases. CDR1 is SGHRS and CDR2 is YFSETQ in the germline V gene. With V trimmed by 4 bases and J by 6 bases, 3 bases remained unmatched. The length of the CDR3 is 13 residues. The CDR3 DNA reads as TGCGCCAGCAGCATAGCGGGAGAGGATACGCAGTATTTT. Translating it yields CASSIAGEDTQYF.

This chain uses TRBV28 with TRBJ2-7; D perhaps matches TRBD1 (6 bases). With 5 bases removed from V and 1 base from J, the gap between germline ends came to 21 bases. The CDR3 consists of 17 residues. In germline, CDR1 is MDHEN, CDR2 SYDVKM. The CDR3 reads CASSPPWVDSRSYEQYF. The CDR3 DNA sequence: TGTGCCAGCAGTCCCCCCTGGGTGGACAGCCGATCCTACGAGCAGTACTTC. Using reference TRBV28 and TRBJ2-7 for the parts outside the CDR3, the full variable domain is DVKVTQSSRYLVKRTGEKVFLECVQDMDHENMFWYRQDPGLGLRLIYFSYDVKMKEKGDIPEGYSVSREKKERFSLILESASTNQTSMYLCASSPPWVDSRSYEQYFGPGTRLTVT.

J is TRBJ1-5 and V is TRBV4-2; the match to TRBD1 covers 7 bases. The CDR3 sequence is 16 residues long. CDR1 and CDR2 from the germline V gene are LGHNA and YNFKEQ. V was pared by 1 base and J by 1 base, with 4 bases of the junction left unmatched. CDR3 in amino acids: CASSQGARGSNQPQHF. The DNA of the CDR3 is TGTGCCAGCAGCCAAGGTGCCAGGGGGAGCAATCAGCCCCAGCATTTT.

The rearrangement joins TRBV5-1 to TRBJ2-1; 10 bases agree with TRBD2. Germline V CDR1 and CDR2: SGHRS, YFSETQ. V was pared by 0 bases and J by 7 bases, with 7 bases of the junction left unmatched. This CDR3 has 16 amino acids. The CDR3 region has the DNA TGCGCCAGCAGCTTGGGTCCTAGCGGGAGTGGGAATGAGCAGTTCTTC. Its protein product is CASSLGPSGSGNEQFF.

CDR3 bases: TGTGCCACCTCCGCTACTAGCGGACTAACCTACGAGCAGTACTTC. Translating it yields CATSATSGLTYEQYF. This chain links TRBV10-3 with TRBJ2-7, with 8 bases lining up with TRBD2. Germline V gene data show CDR1 as ENHRY and CDR2 as SYGVKD. This CDR3 spans 15 amino acids. Germline trimming cut 10 bases from V and 2 bases from J; bases unmatched to any gene: 13.

The rearrangement links TRBV28 to TRBJ2-7; 9 bases are a match to TRBD2. J lost 3 bases, V lost 6 bases, and 0 bases had no gene match. The germline V gene encodes CDR1 MDHEN and CDR2 SYDVKM. This CDR3 is 12 amino acids long. The CDR3 nucleotides read TGTGCCAGCAGGACTAGCGGCTACGAGCAGTACTTC. This sequence encodes CASRTSGYEQYF.

The V gene is TRBV12-3 or TRBV12-4, the J gene TRBJ1-1; D not resolved. The ends were cut back, 6 bases at V and 4 bases at J, with 12 bases in the middle. This CDR3 spans 13 amino acids. The CDR3 is CASSIGGGTEAFF. The CDR3 DNA reads TGTGCCAGCAGCATAGGAGGTGGCACTGAAGCTTTCTTT.

The V gene is TRBV6-2 or TRBV6-3, the J gene TRBJ2-2; TRBD2 matches 10 bases. The trim removed 5 bases at V and 6 bases at J, leaving 12 bases unmatched. From germline, CDR1 is MNHEY and CDR2 SVGEGT. The CDR3 contains 17 residues. The CDR3 sequence: CASSRISGTSASGELFF. CDR3 in DNA: TGTGCCAGCAGTAGGATTTCCGGGACTAGCGCCTCCGGGGAGCTGTTTTTT.

This chain connects TRBV7-2 to TRBJ1-2; D unclear. V dropped 1 base and J dropped 0 bases, with 9 bases sitting between them. Germline V CDR1 and CDR2: SGHTA, FQGNSA. This CDR3 region has 15 residues. The CDR3 region has the DNA TGTGCCAGCAGCTTAGGCGGGAGAGCTAACTATGGCTACACCTTC. It encodes CASSLGGRANYGYTF.

The rearrangement joins TRBV19 to TRBJ2-7, with 8 positions matching TRBD1. The CDR3 is 14 residues long. After removal of 3 bases from V and 4 bases from J, the junction contained 5 bases not matched to a gene. Germline loops: CDR1 LNHDA, CDR2 SQIVND (reference sequence). The CDR3 coding sequence is TGTGCCAGTAGTATTAGGCAGGGGGCTTACGAGCAGTACTTC. This translates into CASSIRQGAYEQYF.

The gene calls are TRBV5-6 and TRBJ2-7; no clear D gene. The V end was cut by 3 bases, the J end by 4 bases, with 14 bases between. The length of the CDR3 is 14 residues. From germline, CDR1 is SGHDT and CDR2 YYEEEE. CDR3 amino acids: CASSSLITPYEQYF. CDR3 DNA sequence: TGTGCCAGCAGCTCACTCATTACGCCTTACGAGCAGTACTTC.

This rearrangement joins TRBV27 to TRBJ2-2, with 8 bases aligning to TRBD1. CDR1 is MNHEY, CDR2 SMNVEV, per germline (reference sequence). V was clipped by 1 base and J by 3 bases; unmatched bases: 4. The CDR3 loop spans 16 amino acids. The CDR3 protein is CASSLYGTGDTGELFF. CDR3 nucleotide sequence: TGTGCCAGCAGTTTATACGGGACAGGAGACACCGGGGAGCTGTTTTTT.

This chain connects TRBV28 to TRBJ2-3; 12 bases line up with TRBD2. The trim removed 6 bases at V and 1 base at J, leaving 11 bases unmatched. The CDR3 runs 18 residues. CDR1 and CDR2 (germline): MDHEN, SYDVKM. This CDR3 reads CASRARTSGMLRTDTQYF. The CDR3 DNA reads as TGTGCCAGCAGGGCCCGGACTAGCGGGATGCTTCGCACAGATACGCAGTATTTT.

The V and J genes are TRBV18 and TRBJ1-1, with D unresolved. CDR1 and CDR2 (germline): KGHSH, LQKENI. The CDR3 has 13 amino acids. With 2 bases removed from V and 4 bases from J, the gap between germline ends came to 8 bases. CDR3 region: CASSPEEGTEAFF. Here the CDR3 DNA reads TGTGCCAGCTCACCAGAGGAGGGCACTGAAGCTTTCTTT. Complete variable domain (other parts from reference TRBV18 and TRBJ1-1): NAGVMQNPRHLVRRRGQEARLRCSPMKGHSHVYWYRQLPEEGLKFMVYLQKENIIDESGMPKERFSAEFPKEGPSILRIQQVVRGDSAAYFCASSPEEGTEAFFGQGTRLTVV.

J is TRBJ1-1 and V is TRBV27, with a possible D match to TRBD1 (6 bases). Germline CDR1 MNHEY, CDR2 SMNVEV (reference sequence). The V and J ends lost 9 bases and 5 bases respectively, with 16 bases between them. The CDR3 is 13 amino acids. In nucleotides, the CDR3 is TGTGCCAGTTACAGGGTAGTAGGAACTGAAGCTTTCTTT. Residues: CASYRVVGTEAFF.

This chain joins TRBV7-8 and TRBJ2-3; D not resolved. The germline CDR1 and CDR2 sequences are SGHVS and FQNEAQ. Trimming removed 5 bases at V and 5 bases at J, with 8 bases between. The length of the CDR3 is 12 residues. The CDR3: CASSPPGDTQYF. The DNA of the CDR3 is TGTGCCAGCAGCCCTCCAGGAGATACGCAGTATTTT.

The J gene is TRBJ2-3, the V gene TRBV9; TRBD2 aligns across 13 bases. V gave up 4 bases and J gave up 4 bases; unmatched junction bases: 6. The CDR3 loop spans 16 amino acids. CDR1 SGDLS and CDR2 YYNGEE come from the germline V gene. As DNA, the CDR3 is TGTGCCAGCAGCTTACTAGCGGGAGGGCCCGCAGATACGCAGTATTTT. The encoded protein is CASSLLAGGPADTQYF.

The chain links TRBV11-2 to TRBJ2-1; a weak D match, TRBD2 (6 bases). Looked up from germline, CDR1 is SGHAT and CDR2 is FQNNGV. The CDR3 runs 12 residues. The V and J ends lost 5 bases and 8 bases respectively, with 10 bases between them. The CDR3 DNA reads TGTGCCAGCAGCCTCACTAGCTATGAGCAGTTCTTC. Protein sequence: CASSLTSYEQFF.

The V and J genes are TRBV19 and TRBJ2-6; possible D gene TRBD1, 5 bases. The length of the CDR3 is 14 residues. Germline V gene data show CDR1 as LNHDA and CDR2 as SQIVND (reference sequence). Trimming left V 7 bases short and J 0 bases short, with 7 bases between. The CDR3 DNA sequence: TGTGCCAGTACTAGGGGCTCTGGGGCCAACGTCCTGACTTTC. This translates into CASTRGSGANVLTF.

The rearrangement joins TRBV4-3 to TRBJ1-5; 8 bases map to TRBD1. The CDR3 has 17 residues. V lost 0 bases and J lost 7; bases outside the gene matches: 11. The V gene's germline CDR1 is LGHNA and CDR2 YSLEER. The CDR3 DNA reads as TGCGCCAGCAGCCAAGAGTACACAGGGGGGAGAAGCCAGCCCCAGCATTTT. Translating gives CASSQEYTGGRSQPQHF.

This rearrangement joins TRBV7-2 to TRBJ2-5, with D possibly matching TRBD1 (6 bases). V lost 5 bases, J lost 5 bases, and 21 bases lay in between. CDR1 and CDR2 (germline): SGHTA, FQGNSA. The CDR3 consists of 16 residues. CDR3 coding DNA: TGTGCCAGCAGCCAAGGTTGGGGCAGGGGTCAGGAGACCCAGTACTTC. Its protein product is CASSQGWGRGQETQYF.

The CDR3 region has the DNA TGTGCCAGCAGCCTGGGACAGGGAGGTTCACCCCTCCACTTT. Translated: CASSLGQGGSPLHF. The chain combines TRBV7-2 with TRBJ1-6, with TRBD1 identical over 9 bases. This CDR3 spans 14 amino acids. CDR1 and CDR2 (germline): SGHTA, FQGNSA. J gave up 9 bases and V 5 bases, and 5 bases lay outside the gene matches.